A single count supports the clone carrying this T cell receptor (beta chain). V lost 4 bases and J lost 4; bases outside the gene matches: 8. The CDR3 loop spans 15 amino acids. The germline gives CDR1 SGHRS, CDR2 YFSETQ. This entry comes from a study of blood T cell repertoires in COVID-19. Overall study: There were acute and convalescent COVID-19 samples, and they came from the United States, Italy and Spain.

Assay used: immunoSEQ multiplex PCR; TCRdb lists only in-frame clones, some missing. Here the sample spans roughly 66,000 clones, 70% to 85% being singletons. Source material: peripheral blood. This TCR was sampled from a man aged 60 to 69 with acute or convalescent COVID-19. V gene TRBV5-1 combines with J gene TRBJ1-2; 9 positions agree with TRBD1. The CDR3 region is CASSRTGEMGYGYTF. The CDR3 bases are TGCGCCAGCAGCAGGACAGGGGAAATGGGCTATGGCTACACCTTC.